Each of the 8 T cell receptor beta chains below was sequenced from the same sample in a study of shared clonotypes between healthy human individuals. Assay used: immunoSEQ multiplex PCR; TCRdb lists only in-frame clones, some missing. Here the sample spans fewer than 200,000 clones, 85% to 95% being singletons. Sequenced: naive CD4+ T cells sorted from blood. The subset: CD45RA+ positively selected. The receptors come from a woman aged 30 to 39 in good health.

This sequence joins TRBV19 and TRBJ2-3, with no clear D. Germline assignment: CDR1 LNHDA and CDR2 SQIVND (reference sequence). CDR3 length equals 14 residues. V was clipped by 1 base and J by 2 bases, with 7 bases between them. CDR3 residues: CASSIAGYTDTQYF. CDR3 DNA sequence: TGTGCCAGTAGTATAGCAGGCTACACAGATACGCAGTATTTT.

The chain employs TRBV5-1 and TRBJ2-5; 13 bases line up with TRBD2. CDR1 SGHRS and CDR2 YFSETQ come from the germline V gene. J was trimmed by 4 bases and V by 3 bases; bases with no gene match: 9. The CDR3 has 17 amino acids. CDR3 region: CASSSIPGLAGRETQYF. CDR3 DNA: TGCGCCAGCAGCTCCATCCCGGGACTAGCGGGAAGAGAGACCCAGTACTTC.

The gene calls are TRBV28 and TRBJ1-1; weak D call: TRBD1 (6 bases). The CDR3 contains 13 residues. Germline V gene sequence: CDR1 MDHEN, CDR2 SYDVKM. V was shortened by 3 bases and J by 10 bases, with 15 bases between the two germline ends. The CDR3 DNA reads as TGTGCCAGCAGTTTGCCAATCAGGGGACGAGCTTTCTTT. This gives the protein CASSLPIRGRAFF. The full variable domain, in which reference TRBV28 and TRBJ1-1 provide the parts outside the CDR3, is DVKVTQSSRYLVKRTGEKVFLECVQDMDHENMFWYRQDPGLGLRLIYFSYDVKMKEKGDIPEGYSVSREKKERFSLILESASTNQTSMYLCASSLPIRGRAFFGQGTRLTVV.

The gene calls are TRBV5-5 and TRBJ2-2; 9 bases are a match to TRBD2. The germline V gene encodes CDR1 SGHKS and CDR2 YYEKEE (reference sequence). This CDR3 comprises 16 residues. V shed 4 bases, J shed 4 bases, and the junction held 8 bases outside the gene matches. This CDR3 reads CASSNGLAYSTGELFF. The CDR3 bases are TGTGCCAGCAGCAACGGACTAGCGTATAGCACCGGGGAGCTGTTTTTT.

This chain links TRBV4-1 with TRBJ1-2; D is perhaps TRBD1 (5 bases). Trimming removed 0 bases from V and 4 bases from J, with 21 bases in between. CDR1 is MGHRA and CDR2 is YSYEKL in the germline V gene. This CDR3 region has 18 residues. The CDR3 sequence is CASSQDQSGGGVIYGYTF. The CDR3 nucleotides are TGCGCCAGCAGCCAAGATCAGTCTGGCGGAGGGGTCATCTATGGCTACACCTTC.

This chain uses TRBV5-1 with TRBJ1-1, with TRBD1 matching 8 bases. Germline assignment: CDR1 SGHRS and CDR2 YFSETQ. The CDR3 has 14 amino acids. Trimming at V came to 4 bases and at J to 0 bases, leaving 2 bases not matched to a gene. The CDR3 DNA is TGCGCCAGCAGCATGGACAGGGTGAACACTGAAGCTTTCTTT. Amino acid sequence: CASSMDRVNTEAFF.

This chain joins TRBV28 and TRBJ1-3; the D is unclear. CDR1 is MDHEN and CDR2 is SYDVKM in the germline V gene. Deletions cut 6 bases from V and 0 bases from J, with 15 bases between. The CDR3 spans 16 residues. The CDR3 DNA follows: TGTGCCAGCAGCACTCCCGACATCTACTCTGGAAACACCATATATTTT. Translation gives CASSTPDIYSGNTIYF.

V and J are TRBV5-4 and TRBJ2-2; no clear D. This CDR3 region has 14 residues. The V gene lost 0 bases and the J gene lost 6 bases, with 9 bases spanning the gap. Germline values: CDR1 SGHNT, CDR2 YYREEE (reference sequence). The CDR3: CASSLDGQAGELFF. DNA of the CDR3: TGTGCCAGCAGCTTGGACGGGCAGGCCGGGGAGCTGTTTTTT.